This entry features one T cell receptor (beta chain) sequence. Its antigen remains unidentified. Unmatched junction bases numbered 11, after V lost 5 bases and J lost 8 bases. Germline CDR1 is SGHVS and CDR2 is FQNEAQ. The CDR3 is 14 residues long. This entry belongs to a study of cytomegalovirus exposure and HLA in healthy donors. PCR was performed using 60 Vbeta and 13 Jbeta primers. Profiling relied on immunoSEQ multiplex PCR, and the TCRdb table lists in-frame clones only, not all of them. The data show 70,000 to 90,000 clones, just under 75% seen once. Study-level findings and limits: Some V segments could not be told apart, so they were left out, TRBV6-2 and TRBV6-3 among them. Most TCRs appeared rarely, but some public TCRs recurred in many donors. The study listed roughly 150 cytomegalovirus-associated TCR beta chains.

The sequencing input was PBMCs. The chain combines TRBV7-8 with TRBJ1-2; TRBD1 aligns across 7 bases. The TCR originated in a man aged 55 to 70 in good health and CMV-seronegative. CDR3 amino acids: CASSTEPTGQGYTF. The CDR3 bases are TGTGCCAGCAGCACCGAACCGACAGGGCAAGGCTACACCTTC. The complete variable domain, with remaining parts taken from reference TRBV7-8 and TRBJ1-2, reads GAGVSQSPRYKVAKRGQDVALRCDPISGHVSLFWYQQALGQGPEFLTYFQNEAQLDKSGLPSDRFFAERPEGSVSTLKIQRTQQEDSAVYLCASSTEPTGQGYTFGSGTRLTVV.